Listed below are T cell receptor beta chains from one sample, sequenced in a study of beta chain features in type 1 diabetes. TCRdb's table, derived via immunoSEQ multiplex PCR, lists solely in-frame clones and lacks some. In the table there are about 360,000 clones, around 12% of which are singletons. Specimen: naive CD4+ T cells from blood. Every receptor here comes from a young woman with type 1 diabetes. The CDR3 runs from the conserved cysteine through the conserved F or W. Fields, in order: J gene, clone size, D gene, V gene, CDR3 DNA, CDR3 protein. D genes are given only for firm matches. Expanded clones get a size class; other rows say once, few or many, or leave the size out.

TRBJ2-7 - - TRBV5-1 TGCGCCAGCAGCTCGCAGCGGTACGAGCAGTACTTC CASSSQRYEQYF
TRBJ1-4 - - TRBV4-3 TGCGCCAGCAGCCGGTCAGGGTTCGGGGAAAAACTGTTTTTT CASSRSGFGEKLFF
TRBJ1-6 - - TRBV10-3 TGTGCCATCAGTGATAGTCCCGGGACACGGAGTTCACCCCTCCACTTT CAISDSPGTRSSPLHF
TRBJ2-7 few - TRBV4-3 TGCGCCAGCAGCCCCGGGACGGGGGTTCCCAAGTACGAGCAGTACTTC CASSPGTGVPKYEQYF
TRBJ2-2 - - TRBV30 TGTGCCCTGCGGGGGCAGTCGGCCGGGGAGCTGTTTTTT CALRGQSAGELFF
TRBJ1-1 - - TRBV4-3 TGCGCCAGCAGCCAAGGAGGAGCAAGTATGAACACTGAAGCTTTCTTT CASSQGGASMNTEAFF
TRBJ2-7 - - TRBV9 TGTGCCAGCACCGGAGCCTACGAGCAGTACTTC CASTGAYEQYF
TRBJ2-3 - - TRBV2 TGTGCCAGCAGTCAGACAGGTGGGGCGGATACGCAGTATTTT CASSQTGGADTQYF
TRBJ1-1 - TRBD1 TRBV29-1 TGCAGCGTAAAGACAGGGGGCGGGAACACTGAAGCTTTCTTT CSVKTGGGNTEAFF
TRBJ2-3 - - TRBV7-9 TGTGCCAGCAGCCAATCAAGCCGAGGGAGTCCCCATACGCAGTATTTT CASSQSSRGSPHTQYF
TRBJ2-7 few TRBD1 TRBV30 TGTGCCTGGAGGTATTGGGGACAGGAGTGCTACGAGCAGTACTTC CAWRYWGQECYEQYF